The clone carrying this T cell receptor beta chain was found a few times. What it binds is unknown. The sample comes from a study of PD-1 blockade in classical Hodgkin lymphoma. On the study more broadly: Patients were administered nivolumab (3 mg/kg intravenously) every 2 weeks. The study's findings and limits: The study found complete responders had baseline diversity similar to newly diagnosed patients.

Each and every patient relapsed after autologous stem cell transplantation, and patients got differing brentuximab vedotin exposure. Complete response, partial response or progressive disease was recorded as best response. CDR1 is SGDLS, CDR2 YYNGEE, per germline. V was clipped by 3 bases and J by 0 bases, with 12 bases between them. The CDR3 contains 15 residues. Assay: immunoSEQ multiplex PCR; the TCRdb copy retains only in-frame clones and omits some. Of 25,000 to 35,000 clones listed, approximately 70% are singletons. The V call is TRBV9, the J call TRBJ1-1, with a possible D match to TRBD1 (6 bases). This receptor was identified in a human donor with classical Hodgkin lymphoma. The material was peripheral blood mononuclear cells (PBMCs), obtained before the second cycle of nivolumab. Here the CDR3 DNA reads TGTGCCAGCAGCGCCACAGGGTTTTTGAACACTGAAGCTTTCTTT. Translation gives CASSATGFLNTEAFF. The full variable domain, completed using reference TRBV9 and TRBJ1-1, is DSGVTQTPKHLITATGQRVTLRCSPRSGDLSVYWYQQSLDQGLQFLIQYYNGEERAKGNILERFSAQQFPDLHSELNLSSLELGDSALYFCASSATGFLNTEAFFGQGTRLTVV.